The present T cell receptor beta chain was sequenced within a study of PD-1 blockade in classical Hodgkin lymphoma. Broader study findings: When nivolumab was started under 1 year after ASCT, patients were excluded. Patients with a complete response exhibited baseline diversity comparable to newly diagnosed patients. Newly diagnosed patients had baseline TCR diversity that was reportedly lower than that of healthy donors. The study found that TCR diversity rose significantly by C4D1 in CD4+ but not CD8+ cells.

Germline V gives CDR1 ENHRY, CDR2 SYGVKD. The CDR3 runs 14 residues. The V end lost 6 bases, the J end lost 3 bases, and 12 bases lay between the germline ends. The assay was immunoSEQ multiplex PCR, and TCRdb's table has in-frame clones only and misses some. This sample carries roughly 100,000 clones, over 75% of them seen once, and the ten largest clones take about 9.4%. Time point given: cycle 4 day 1 (C4D1), after more than five weeks of nivolumab. Every patient had relapsed following autologous stem cell transplantation, and cohorts differed in brentuximab vedotin exposure. This clone was observed once. The antigen is unknown.

V gene TRBV10-3 combines with J gene TRBJ1-5, with D possibly matching TRBD1 (5 bases). This clonotype was sampled from a human donor with classical Hodgkin lymphoma. The sample consisted of peripheral blood mononuclear cells (PBMCs), taken before the fourth cycle of nivolumab. The CDR3 DNA reads as TGTGCCATCAGCGCGACAGAATTCAATCAGCCCCAGCATTTT. Translation gives CAISATEFNQPQHF.